The clone carrying this T cell receptor beta chain has ten or more counts. The target antigen is unknown. Both iRepertoire HTBI primers and Arm-PCR of CDR3 regions were used to build the TCR beta libraries. TCRdb itself ran the multiplex PCR reads through MiXCR, one entry per CDR3 protein. Of under 700,000 distinct CDR3 sequences listed, about 16% are singletons. This sample stems from a study of regulatory T cells in long-lasting Graves disease. The CDR3 loop spans 12 amino acids. The trim removed 5 bases at V and 11 bases at J, leaving 6 bases unmatched. Described time point: newly diagnosed GD, antithyroid drugs for less than 3 months. Construction of the TCR library relied on RNA isolated from PBMCs. The patients included were those that came from an endocrinology department in Xi'an, China. Overall study results and limits: Tissue studied was limited to peripheral blood, excluding thyroid tissue.

These data were likewise used in another study, on T cells in Graves' hyperthyroidism and ophthalmopathy. From that report: Thyroid ultrasound and orbital computed tomography, with clinical symptoms and serum thyroxine and TRAb, informed diagnoses.

The sample here was peripheral blood mononuclear cells (PBMCs), taken at new diagnosis, from a patient treated with antithyroid drugs. The rearrangement uses TRBV12-3 or TRBV12-4 and TRBJ1-3, with 7 bases that match TRBD1. This sequence was found in a woman aged 35-65 years with Graves disease. DNA of the CDR3: TGTGCCAGCAGTCGACAGGGTCGGCCCATATATTTT. Translation: CASSRQGRPIYF.